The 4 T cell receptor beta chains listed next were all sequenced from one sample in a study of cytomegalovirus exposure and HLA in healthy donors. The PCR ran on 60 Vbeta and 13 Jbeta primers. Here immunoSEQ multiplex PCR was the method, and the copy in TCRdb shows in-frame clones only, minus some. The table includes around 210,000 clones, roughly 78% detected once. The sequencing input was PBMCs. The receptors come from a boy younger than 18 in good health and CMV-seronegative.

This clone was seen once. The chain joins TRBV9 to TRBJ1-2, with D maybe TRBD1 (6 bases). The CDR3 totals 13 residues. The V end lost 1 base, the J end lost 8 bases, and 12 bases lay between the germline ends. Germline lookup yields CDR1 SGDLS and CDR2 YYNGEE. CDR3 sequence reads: CASSVSDRHGYTF. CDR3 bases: TGTGCCAGCAGCGTATCGGACAGACACGGCTACACCTTC.

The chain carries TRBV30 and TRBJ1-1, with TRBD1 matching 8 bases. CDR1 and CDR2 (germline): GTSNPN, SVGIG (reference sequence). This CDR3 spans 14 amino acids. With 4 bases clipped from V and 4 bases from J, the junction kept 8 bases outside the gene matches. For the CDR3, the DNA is TGTGCCTGGACTCTGGGACAGGTTCTCACTGAAGCTTTCTTT. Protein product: CAWTLGQVLTEAFF.

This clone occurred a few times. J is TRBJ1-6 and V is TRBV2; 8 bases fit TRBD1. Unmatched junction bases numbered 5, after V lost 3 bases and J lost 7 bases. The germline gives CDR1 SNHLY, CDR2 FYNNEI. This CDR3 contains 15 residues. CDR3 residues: CASSEAGTGNSPLHF. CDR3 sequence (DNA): TGTGCCAGCAGTGAGGCGGGGACAGGAAATTCACCCCTCCACTTT.

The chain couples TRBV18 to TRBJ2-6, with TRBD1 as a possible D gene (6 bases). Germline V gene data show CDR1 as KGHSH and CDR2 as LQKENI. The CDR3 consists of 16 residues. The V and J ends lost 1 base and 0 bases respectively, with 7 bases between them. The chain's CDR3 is CASSPRDNSGANVLTF. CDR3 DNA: TGTGCCAGCTCACCACGGGACAACTCTGGGGCCAACGTCCTGACTTTC.